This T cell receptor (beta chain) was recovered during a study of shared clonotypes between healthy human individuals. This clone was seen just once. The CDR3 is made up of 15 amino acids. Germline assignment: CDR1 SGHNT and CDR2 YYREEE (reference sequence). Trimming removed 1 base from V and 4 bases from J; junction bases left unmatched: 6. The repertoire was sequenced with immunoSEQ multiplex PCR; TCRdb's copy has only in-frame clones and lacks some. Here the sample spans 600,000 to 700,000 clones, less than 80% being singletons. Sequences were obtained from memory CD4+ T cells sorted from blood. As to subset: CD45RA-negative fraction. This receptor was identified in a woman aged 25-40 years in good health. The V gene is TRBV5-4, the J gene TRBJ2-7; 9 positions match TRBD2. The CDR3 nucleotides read TGTGCCAGCAGCTTGAGGGCGGGAGGGGCGTACGAGCAGTACTTC. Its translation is CASSLRAGGAYEQYF.